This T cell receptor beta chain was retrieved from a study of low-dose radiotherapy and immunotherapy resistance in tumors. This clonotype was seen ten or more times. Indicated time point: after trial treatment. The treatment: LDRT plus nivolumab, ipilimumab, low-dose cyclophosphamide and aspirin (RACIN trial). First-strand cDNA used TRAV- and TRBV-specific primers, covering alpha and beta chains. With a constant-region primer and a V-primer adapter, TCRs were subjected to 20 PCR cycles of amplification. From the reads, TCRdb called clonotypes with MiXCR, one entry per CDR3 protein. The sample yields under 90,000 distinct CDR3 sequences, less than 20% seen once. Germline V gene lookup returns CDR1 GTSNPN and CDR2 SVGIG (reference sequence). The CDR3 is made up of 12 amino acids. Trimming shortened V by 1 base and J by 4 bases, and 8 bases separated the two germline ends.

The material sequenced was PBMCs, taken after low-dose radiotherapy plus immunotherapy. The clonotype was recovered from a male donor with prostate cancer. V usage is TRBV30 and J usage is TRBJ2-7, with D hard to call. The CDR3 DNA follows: TGTGCCTGGAGTGGTCCCGGTTACGAGCAGTACTTC. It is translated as CAWSGPGYEQYF.